A selection of T cell receptor beta chains follows, all from one sample in a study of blood T cells in healthy people across ages. One entry per CDR3 protein results from TCRdb running MiXCR on the 5' RACE reads. This sample yields about 930,000 distinct CDR3 sequences, of which just under 30% are seen a single time; roughly a tenth belongs to the top ten. The sample was also reused in another study, on T cells of mothers and their children.

What was sequenced was blood. These receptors all stem from a woman aged 40-49 years in good health. CDR3s include the opening cysteine and the closing phenylalanine or tryptophan. The order of the fields is V gene, clone size, D gene, J gene, CDR3 protein, CDR3 DNA. A D gene is named only where the DNA matches it firmly. Only part of the rows carry a size: once, few, many, or a class if the clone is expanded.

>TRBV20-1|-|-|TRBJ2-7
CSARTRDEQYF
TGCAGTGCTAGGACCCGGGACGAGCAGTACTTC
>TRBV5-6|-|TRBD1|TRBJ2-5
CASSLDWTGGQETQYF
TGTGCCAGCAGCTTGGATTGGACAGGGGGCCAAGAGACCCAGTACTTC
>TRBV4-1|many|-|TRBJ2-7
CASSQENSAYEQYF
TGCGCCAGCAGCCAAGAGAACTCCGCCTACGAGCAGTACTTC
>TRBV6-4|many|TRBD2|TRBJ2-3
CASSVERGGADTQYF
TGTGCCAGCAGTGTGGAGCGGGGGGGCGCAGATACGCAGTATTTT
>TRBV6-2/TRBV6-3|-|TRBD1|TRBJ1-5
CASRQDRAGNQPQHF
TGTGCCAGCAGACAAGACAGGGCTGGCAATCAGCCCCAGCATTTT
>TRBV28|-|TRBD1|TRBJ2-5
CASNFRDRGEAGETQYF
TGTGCCAGCAACTTCCGGGACAGGGGGGAAGCCGGGGAGACCCAGTACTTC
>TRBV2|few|-|TRBJ2-5
CASLVQGWEETQYF
TGTGCCAGCCTTGTACAGGGATGGGAAGAGACCCAGTACTTC
>TRBV24-1|-|TRBD1|TRBJ2-5
CATESPTGDVQYF
TGTGCCACCGAATCCCCGACAGGGGACGTGCAGTACTTC
>TRBV7-2|few|TRBD2|TRBJ2-7
CASSRGLAAYEQYF
TGTGCCAGCAGCCGAGGACTAGCGGCCTACGAGCAGTACTTC
>TRBV29-1|few|-|TRBJ2-2
CSARRGEVTGPTGELFF
TGCAGCGCCCGAAGGGGGGAGGTGACAGGGCCCACCGGGGAGCTGTTTTTT
>TRBV9|many|-|TRBJ2-1
CASSVDPRGPNNEQFF
TGTGCCAGCAGCGTAGACCCCCGGGGGCCTAACAATGAGCAGTTCTTC